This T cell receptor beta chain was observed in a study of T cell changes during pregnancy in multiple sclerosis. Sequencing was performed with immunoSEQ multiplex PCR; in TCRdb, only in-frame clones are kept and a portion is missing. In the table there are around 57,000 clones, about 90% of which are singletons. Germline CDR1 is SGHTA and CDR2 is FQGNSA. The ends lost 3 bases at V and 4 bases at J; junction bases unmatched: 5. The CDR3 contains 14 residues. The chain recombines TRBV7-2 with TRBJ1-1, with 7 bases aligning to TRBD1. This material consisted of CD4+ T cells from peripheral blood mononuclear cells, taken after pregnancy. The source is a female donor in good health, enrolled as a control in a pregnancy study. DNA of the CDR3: TGTGCCAGCAGCTTTGACAGGGTCGGCACTGAAGCTTTCTTT. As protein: CASSFDRVGTEAFF.